A selection of T cell receptor beta chains follows, all from one sample in a study of regulatory T cells in long-lasting Graves disease. Via MiXCR, TCRdb re-called the multiplex PCR reads, giving one row per CDR3 protein. Of roughly 420,000 distinct CDR3 sequences detected, about 16% appear once; the ten largest clones hold about 11%. This same sample was also part of a study on T cells in Graves' hyperthyroidism and ophthalmopathy.

The specimen was peripheral blood mononuclear cells (PBMCs), collected at new diagnosis, from a patient treated with antithyroid drugs. The source is a woman in her thirties with Graves disease. Both conserved end residues are part of each CDR3. D genes are given only for firm matches. Some rows have no size entry. The others give once, few or many, or a class for an expanded clone.

TRBV18	once	-	TRBJ2-1	13	CASSPETAREQFF	TGTGCCAGCTCACCTGAGACGGCTCGTGAGCAGTTCTTC
TRBV6-9	many	-	TRBJ1-5	13	CASSYLGNQPQHF	TGTGCCAGCAGTTACTTGGGAAATCAGCCCCAGCATTTT
TRBV6-2/TRBV6-3	many	-	TRBJ2-1	13	CASSWGAVVEQFF	TGTGCCAGCAGTTGGGGGGCCGTAGTTGAGCAGTTCTTC
TRBV7-9	many	TRBD1	TRBJ2-3	15	CASSQQGPNTDTQYF	TGTGCCAGCAGCCAACAGGGGCCTAATACAGATACGCAGTATTTT
TRBV10-3	many	TRBD1	TRBJ2-1	16	CALSEGPGQGYNEQFF	TGTGCCTTATCAGAGGGACCGGGACAGGGGTACAATGAGCAGTTCTTC
TRBV3-1	-	TRBD1	TRBJ2-1	13	CASLGTGGNEQFF	TGTGCCAGCCTTGGGACAGGGGGCAATGAGCAGTTCTTC
TRBV7-9	many	TRBD2	TRBJ2-3	16	CASSLSVQRDTDTQYF	TGTGCCAGCAGCTTATCGGTACAGCGGGACACAGATACGCAGTATTTT
TRBV5-1	few	TRBD1	TRBJ1-1	15	CASSWGTGQNTEAFF	TGCGCCAGCAGCTGGGGGACAGGACAGAACACTGAAGCTTTCTTT
TRBV20-1	many	TRBD1	TRBJ2-5	17	CSARDDLRQGLSETQYF	TGCAGTGCTAGAGATGACTTGCGACAGGGCCTGTCGGAGACCCAGTACTTC
TRBV7-9	few	-	TRBJ2-2	13	CASRLLGPGELFF	TGTGCCAGCAGACTCCTTGGTCCCGGGGAGCTGTTTTTT
TRBV18	many	-	TRBJ2-5	12	CASSQMQETQYF	TGTGCCAGCTCACAGATGCAAGAGACCCAGTACTTC
TRBV10-1	-	-	TRBJ2-7	13	CASSAHGPHEQYF	TGCGCCAGCAGTGCCCACGGTCCCCACGAGCAGTACTTC
TRBV7-2	many	TRBD2	TRBJ2-1	16	CASSLGDPGEGRKQFF	TGTGCCAGCAGCTTAGGCGACCCCGGGGAGGGTCGGAAGCAGTTCTTC
TRBV3-1	many	-	TRBJ1-1	16	CASSQDSPTSHTEAFF	TGTGCCAGCAGCCAAGATAGTCCCACAAGCCACACTGAAGCTTTCTTT
TRBV7-9	many	-	TRBJ2-7	13	CASSLAVTYEQYF	TGTGCCAGCAGCTTAGCGGTGACCTACGAGCAGTACTTC
TRBV12-3/TRBV12-4	many	TRBD2	TRBJ2-1	15	CASSSGLAGVHEQFF	TGTGCCAGCAGTTCCGGGCTAGCGGGAGTTCATGAGCAGTTCTTC
TRBV7-2	few	-	TRBJ1-3	14	CASRPGASGNTIYF	TGTGCCAGCAGGCCAGGAGCCTCTGGAAACACCATATATTTT
TRBV20-1	few	-	TRBJ2-1	14	CSASRAANYNEQFF	TGCAGTGCTAGTAGAGCGGCCAATTACAATGAGCAGTTCTTC
TRBV7-8	many	-	TRBJ2-2	15	CASSLEAQGGGELFF	TGTGCCAGCAGCTTAGAAGCACAGGGAGGCGGGGAGCTGTTTTTT
TRBV29-1	many	-	TRBJ2-1	14	CSVEGRQRLNEQFF	TGCAGCGTTGAGGGGCGTCAGCGCCTCAATGAGCAGTTCTTC
TRBV9	many	TRBD2	TRBJ2-1	15	CASSQGLASYNEQFF	TGTGCCAGCAGCCAGGGACTAGCCTCCTACAATGAGCAGTTCTTC
TRBV4-3	few	-	TRBJ2-7	16	CASSQDFADVTYEQYF	TGCGCCAGCAGCCAAGATTTTGCGGATGTAACCTACGAGCAGTACTTC
TRBV7-6	many	-	TRBJ1-2	21	CASPPRGEGGGGRIYDYGYTF	TGTGCCAGCCCCCCCCGAGGGGAAGGGGGAGGCGGAAGGATTTATGACTATGGCTACACCTTC
TRBV12-5	-	-	TRBJ2-5	13	CASGSGRAETQYF	TGTGCTAGTGGTTCCGGACGGGCGGAGACCCAGTACTTC
TRBV9	-	-	TRBJ1-3	16	CASSVGTGYSGNTIYF	TGTGCCAGCAGCGTAGGTACCGGGTACTCTGGAAACACCATATATTTT
TRBV18	many	-	TRBJ1-5	13	CASSPQPNQPQHF	TGTGCCAGCTCACCACAGCCTAATCAGCCCCAGCATTTT
TRBV5-1	many	-	TRBJ1-1	16	CASSLDQLRRDTEAFF	TGCGCCAGCAGCTTGGATCAGTTGAGACGGGACACTGAAGCTTTCTTT
TRBV28	-	TRBD1	TRBJ2-3	18	CASSPVFYTGGSTDTQYF	TGTGCCAGCAGCCCCGTCTTCTATACAGGGGGGAGCACAGATACGCAGTATTTT
TRBV5-4	-	TRBD2	TRBJ2-3	15	CASSLAGAGIDTQYF	TGTGCCAGCAGCCTGGCGGGAGCAGGCATAGATACGCAGTATTTT
TRBV6-1	many	-	TRBJ1-1	15	CASPSGALGYTEAFF	TGTGCCAGCCCCTCAGGGGCCCTTGGTTACACTGAAGCTTTCTTT
TRBV25-1	few	TRBD1	TRBJ2-2	16	CASSDPGQGLTGELFF	TGTGCCAGCAGTGATCCGGGACAGGGTCTCACCGGGGAGCTGTTTTTT
TRBV3-1	many	TRBD2	TRBJ2-7	17	CASSQDQIGLAIHEQYF	TGTGCCAGCAGCCAAGATCAAATCGGACTAGCGATCCACGAGCAGTACTTC
TRBV6-2/TRBV6-3	-	TRBD2	TRBJ2-1	16	CASRKWTSGAPSEQFF	TGTGCCAGCAGAAAGTGGACTAGCGGGGCTCCTAGTGAGCAGTTCTTC
TRBV18	-	-	TRBJ1-2	18	CASSPLYGRYLSNYGYTF	TGTGCCAGCTCACCACTGTACGGACGGTACCTTTCTAACTATGGCTACACCTTC
TRBV2	many	-	TRBJ2-3	13	CASSEAVRDTQYF	TGTGCCAGCAGTGAAGCGGTCCGGGATACGCAGTATTTT
TRBV6-9	many	TRBD2	TRBJ2-5	16	CASSYTGLAGRETQYF	TGTGCCAGCAGTTACACGGGACTAGCGGGGAGAGAGACCCAGTACTTC
TRBV14	many	-	TRBJ1-1	16	CASSPNAGVGNTEAFF	TGTGCCAGCAGCCCGAACGCCGGGGTCGGAAACACTGAAGCTTTCTTT